These T cell receptor beta chains were read from a single sample in a study of blood T cell repertoires in COVID-19. Clones were read by immunoSEQ multiplex PCR, and TCRdb kept only the in-frame ones, dropping some. The repertoire includes some 320,000 clones, 75% to 85% of them detected once, and around 7.8% sits in the top ten. The specimen was peripheral blood. The receptors stem from a human donor in a cohort sampled during active COVID-19. CDR3s include the opening cysteine and the closing phenylalanine or tryptophan. Fields, in order: J gene, CDR3 length, clone size, V gene, D gene, CDR3 DNA, CDR3 protein. A D gene is named only where the DNA matches it firmly. Expanded clones are given a class, and other clones once, few, many or no size at all.

J gene: TRBJ1-1; CDR3 length: 15; clone size: NA; V gene: TRBV19; D gene: TRBD1; CDR3 DNA: TGTGCCAGTAGTCCGGCGACAGGGCGAACCACTGAAGCTTTCTTT; CDR3 protein: CASSPATGRTTEAFF
J gene: TRBJ2-7; CDR3 length: 15; clone size: NA; V gene: TRBV10-3; D gene: TRBD1; CDR3 DNA: TGTGCCATCAGTCCCGGGACAGGGGATCGGTACGAGCAGTACTTC; CDR3 protein: CAISPGTGDRYEQYF
J gene: TRBJ2-7; CDR3 length: 14; clone size: NA; V gene: TRBV27; D gene: TRBD1; CDR3 DNA: TGTGCCAGCAGTTTTTCTGGCAGGGGGTACGAGCAGTACTTC; CDR3 protein: CASSFSGRGYEQYF
J gene: TRBJ2-3; CDR3 length: 16; clone size: NA; V gene: TRBV9; D gene: TRBD2; CDR3 DNA: TGTGCCAGCAGCGTAGTAAGTAGCGGGGGGGCAGATACGCAGTATTTT; CDR3 protein: CASSVVSSGGADTQYF
J gene: TRBJ2-3; CDR3 length: 15; clone size: NA; V gene: TRBV6-4; D gene: TRBD2; CDR3 DNA: TGTGCCAGCAGTAAGACTAGCGGGGGGGCAGATACGCAGTATTTT; CDR3 protein: CASSKTSGGADTQYF
J gene: TRBJ2-1; CDR3 length: 14; clone size: NA; V gene: TRBV7-9; D gene: NA; CDR3 DNA: TGTGCCAGCAGCGTATCGAGCTCCTACAATGAGCAGTTCTTC; CDR3 protein: CASSVSSSYNEQFF
J gene: TRBJ1-1; CDR3 length: 16; clone size: NA; V gene: TRBV5-1; D gene: TRBD1; CDR3 DNA: TGCGCCAGCAGCTTGGGTTTTGACAGGGAGGTCACTGAAGCTTTCTTT; CDR3 protein: CASSLGFDREVTEAFF
J gene: TRBJ1-1; CDR3 length: 13; clone size: NA; V gene: TRBV30; D gene: NA; CDR3 DNA: TGTGCCTGGACCCCAGGACAAGTTGGTAAAGCTTTCTTT; CDR3 protein: CAWTPGQVGKAFF
J gene: TRBJ2-2; CDR3 length: 14; clone size: NA; V gene: TRBV5-1; D gene: NA; CDR3 DNA: TGCGCCAGCAGCTTGGGGTCAGGGGCCGGGGAGCTGTTTTTT; CDR3 protein: CASSLGSGAGELFF
J gene: TRBJ1-6; CDR3 length: 14; clone size: once; V gene: TRBV13; D gene: NA; CDR3 DNA: TGTGCCAGCAGCACTACCCCCCCTAATTCACCCCTCCACTTT; CDR3 protein: CASSTTPPNSPLHF
J gene: TRBJ1-2; CDR3 length: 12; clone size: NA; V gene: TRBV29-1; D gene: NA; CDR3 DNA: TGCAGCTCGAAGGTTGGGGGCGATGGCTACACCTTC; CDR3 protein: CSSKVGGDGYTF
J gene: TRBJ2-1; CDR3 length: 13; clone size: NA; V gene: TRBV19; D gene: NA; CDR3 DNA: TGTGCCAGTAGGAGGCCGCCGAACAATGAGCAGTTCTTC; CDR3 protein: CASRRPPNNEQFF
J gene: TRBJ1-6; CDR3 length: 17; clone size: NA; V gene: TRBV30; D gene: TRBD1; CDR3 DNA: TGTGCCTGGAGTCCTCTAGGGGACAGGGGGCAAAATTCACCCCTCCACTTT; CDR3 protein: CAWSPLGDRGQNSPLHF
J gene: TRBJ1-1; CDR3 length: 13; clone size: NA; V gene: TRBV6-2/TRBV6-3; D gene: NA; CDR3 DNA: TGTGCCAGCAGTTACCAGGGGAGCACTGAAGCTTTCTTT; CDR3 protein: CASSYQGSTEAFF
J gene: TRBJ1-2; CDR3 length: 16; clone size: once; V gene: TRBV5-1; D gene: TRBD1; CDR3 DNA: TGCGCCAGCAGCCCAGGGGGCACAGGGGGCGGCTATGGCTACACCTTC; CDR3 protein: CASSPGGTGGGYGYTF
J gene: TRBJ1-1; CDR3 length: 17; clone size: few; V gene: TRBV6-1; D gene: NA; CDR3 DNA: TGTGCCAGCAGTGAAAGCGTGGTCCTGAGGGCGAACACTGAAGCTTTCTTT; CDR3 protein: CASSESVVLRANTEAFF